This T cell receptor beta chain was sequenced in a study of identical twins. CDR1 and CDR2 (germline): SNHLY, FYNNEI. The V gene end was trimmed by 10 bases and the J gene end by 5 bases; junction bases not matched to a gene: 10. This CDR3 contains 15 residues. A few counts support this clonotype. MiXCR was run by TCRdb on the 5' RACE reads, yielding one entry per CDR3 protein. The sample lists approximately 890,000 distinct CDR3 sequences, approximately 13% occurring once. This sample also belongs to another study, concerning yellow fever vaccine responses in identical twins.

The J gene is TRBJ2-5, the V gene TRBV2; 13 bases match TRBD2. The sequenced sample consisted of PBMCs. The receptor comes from a woman between 18 and 30 years old in good health. In nucleotides, the CDR3 is TGTGCCACCCAAGGAACTAGCGGGAGGGCCGAGACCCAGTACTTC. This gives the protein CATQGTSGRAETQYF.